These 12 T cell receptor beta chains were sequenced from one sample in a study of cytomegalovirus exposure and HLA in healthy donors. Use of 60 Vbeta and 13 Jbeta primers characterized the PCR. Produced via immunoSEQ multiplex PCR; TCRdb's table is partial and in-frame only. The top ten clones hold roughly 1.3% of a sample with about 200,000 clones, 65% to 90% of them seen once. Material for sequencing was PBMCs. The receptors were gathered from a girl aged 10-17 years in good health and CMV-seronegative.

The rearrangement uses TRBV7-6 and TRBJ2-1; TRBD2 matches at 14 bases. Germline V CDR1 and CDR2: SGHVS, FNYEAQ. The trim removed 4 bases at V and 12 bases at J, leaving 5 bases unmatched. CDR3 length: 14 residues. CDR3 bases: TGTGCCAGCAGCTCCGGACTAGCGGGGGGAGGGCAGTTCTTC. It yields the protein CASSSGLAGGGQFF. Using reference TRBV7-6 and TRBJ2-1 for the parts outside the CDR3, the full variable domain is GAGVSQSPRYKVTKRGQDVALRCDPISGHVSLYWYRQALGQGPEFLTYFNYEAQQDKSGLPNDRFSAERPEGSISTLTIQRTEQRDSAMYRCASSSGLAGGGQFFGPGTRLTVL.

This clone was seen just once. CDR3 sequence (DNA): TGTGCCAGCAGAATGGGACAGGGTAGTGCTCAGCCCCAGCATTTT. Protein: CASRMGQGSAQPQHF. The V gene is TRBV6-5, the J gene TRBJ1-5; 9 bases fit TRBD1. CDR3 size: 15 residues. V dropped 6 bases and J dropped 6; count of bases not matched to a gene: 9. The germline V gene has CDR1 MNHEY and CDR2 SVGAGI.

The rearrangement joins TRBV6-4 to TRBJ2-1, with TRBD2 matching 8 bases. Germline V gives CDR1 MRHNA, CDR2 SNTAGT. CDR3 size: 16 residues. V was clipped by 3 bases and J by 8 bases; unmatched bases: 12. The CDR3: CASSEGAGGPLDEQFF. The CDR3 bases are TGTGCCAGCAGTGAAGGGGCGGGGGGCCCCCTCGATGAGCAGTTCTTC.

The gene calls are TRBV7-9 and TRBJ2-1; D possibly corresponds to TRBD1 (5 bases). The CDR3 is 12 amino acids. Trimming took off 6 bases at V and 9 bases at J, with 12 bases between the two ends. In germline, CDR1 is SEHNR, CDR2 FQNEAQ (reference sequence). The CDR3 reads CASSSSGPEQFF. In DNA form, the CDR3 reads TGTGCCAGCAGTTCCTCAGGGCCTGAGCAGTTCTTC.

The chain combines TRBV28 with TRBJ1-1; 9 bases map to TRBD1. This CDR3 is built from 17 residues. CDR1 and CDR2 (germline): MDHEN, SYDVKM. The ends lost 3 bases at V and 0 bases at J; junction bases unmatched: 8. The CDR3 nucleotides read TGTGCCAGCAGTTTCCCGGGACAGGGTTTCATGAACACTGAAGCTTTCTTT. The encoded protein is CASSFPGQGFMNTEAFF.

V and J are TRBV7-9 and TRBJ1-4; D unresolved. V dropped 10 bases and J dropped 6 bases, with 18 bases sitting between them. CDR3 length: 14 residues. Germline CDR1 is SEHNR and CDR2 is FQNEAQ (reference sequence). CDR3: CATPRGPGDEKLFF. The CDR3 region has the DNA TGTGCCACCCCCAGAGGGCCCGGGGATGAAAAACTGTTTTTT.

This clone was counted only a few times. The chain uses TRBV4-2 and TRBJ2-3, with D possibly TRBD2 on 5 matching bases. V gave up 5 bases and J gave up 3 bases, with 12 bases separating them. The CDR3 sequence is 14 residues long. CDR1 is LGHNA, CDR2 YNFKEQ, per germline. The CDR3 sequence: CASSSRAVTDTQYF. In DNA, the CDR3 is TGTGCCAGCAGCTCGAGGGCCGTAACAGATACGCAGTATTTT.

The rearrangement uses TRBV2 and TRBJ2-6; D not resolved. V was trimmed by 7 bases and J by 0 bases, leaving 7 bases between them. Germline assignment: CDR1 SNHLY and CDR2 FYNNEI. The CDR3 length is 14 residues. The CDR3, as DNA: TGTGCCAGCATACGAGACTCTGGGGCCAACGTCCTGACTTTC. Translation: CASIRDSGANVLTF.

This chain joins TRBV11-2 and TRBJ2-7; 8 nucleotides align to TRBD2. V was pared by 4 bases and J by 4 bases, with 12 bases of the junction left unmatched. CDR1 is SGHAT, CDR2 FQNNGV, per germline. The CDR3 contains 16 residues. CDR3 DNA: TGTGCCAGCAGCTCCCACACGGGGGGGCGGTGGTACGAGCAGTACTTC. Residues: CASSSHTGGRWYEQYF. Combining the CDR3 with reference TRBV11-2 and TRBJ2-7 gives the whole variable domain EAGVAQSPRYKIIEKRQSVAFWCNPISGHATLYWYQQILGQGPKLLIQFQNNGVVDDSQLPKDRFSAERLKGVDSTLKIQPAKLEDSAVYLCASSSHTGGRWYEQYFGPGTRLTVT.

This chain connects TRBV4-1 to TRBJ1-1, with D perhaps matching TRBD1 (6 bases). Germline V gives CDR1 MGHRA, CDR2 YSYEKL. V was cut by 4 bases and J by 3 bases, with 15 bases left in between. This CDR3 spans 15 amino acids. The CDR3 region is CASSREPGVHTEAFF. The CDR3 coding sequence is TGCGCCAGCAGCCGAGAACCAGGGGTGCACACTGAAGCTTTCTTT.

The rearrangement links TRBV7-9 to TRBJ2-1; tentatively, D is TRBD2 (6 bases). The CDR3 has 15 amino acids. The V gene lost 7 bases and the J gene lost 6 bases, with 19 bases spanning the gap. The germline V gene encodes CDR1 SEHNR and CDR2 FQNEAQ (reference sequence). The CDR3 sequence: CASIKPGREINEQFF. The CDR3 DNA follows: TGTGCCAGCATCAAACCCGGGCGGGAAATCAATGAGCAGTTCTTC.

This sequence joins TRBV30 and TRBJ2-1, with TRBD2 identical over 12 bases. Germline V gene sequence: CDR1 GTSNPN, CDR2 SVGIG (reference sequence). J gave up 12 bases and V 1 base, and 4 bases lay outside the gene matches. The CDR3 has 13 residues. The CDR3 bases are TGTGCCTGGAGTGGACTAGCGGGAGTGTGGCAGTTCTTC. Protein product: CAWSGLAGVWQFF.